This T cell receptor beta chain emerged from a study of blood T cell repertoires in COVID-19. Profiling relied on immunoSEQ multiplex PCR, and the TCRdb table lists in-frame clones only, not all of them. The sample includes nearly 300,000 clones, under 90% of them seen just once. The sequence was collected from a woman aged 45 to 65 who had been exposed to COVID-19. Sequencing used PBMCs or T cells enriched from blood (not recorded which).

CDR3 DNA sequence: TGTGCCAGCAGTTTACGTTTGGGTTTTCAGGCAGAAAATTCCTACGAGCAGTACTTC. It codes for CASSLRLGFQAENSYEQYF. This chain uses TRBV28 with TRBJ2-7; unclear D gene. The V end lost 2 bases, the J end lost 1 base, and 24 bases lay between the germline ends. The germline gives CDR1 MDHEN, CDR2 SYDVKM. This CDR3 has 19 amino acids.